Below are 16 T cell receptor beta chains sequenced from a single sample in a study of blood T cell repertoires in COVID-19. Data came from immunoSEQ multiplex PCR; TCRdb stores just in-frame clones and leaves some out. The sample has hundreds of thousands of clones; roughly nine tenths are singletons. The sample was PBMCs or T cells enriched from blood (not recorded which). Every receptor here comes from a woman aged 18 to 35 who had recovered from COVID-19.

The rearrangement uses TRBV6-5 and TRBJ1-2; possibly TRBD1 for D (5 bases). CDR3 length: 13 residues. The germline V gene has CDR1 MNHEY and CDR2 SVGAGI. With 5 bases removed from V and 5 bases from J, the gap between germline ends came to 12 bases. The DNA for the CDR3 is TGTGCCAGCAGTCCTGGACACCCGTATGGCTACACCTTC. Its protein is CASSPGHPYGYTF.

The rearrangement joins TRBV2 to TRBJ2-2; TRBD1 matches 8 bases. The CDR3 totals 14 residues. Trimming at V came to 7 bases and at J to 6 bases, leaving 7 bases not matched to a gene. CDR1 is SNHLY, CDR2 FYNNEI, per germline. Here the CDR3 reads CASIDRGVAGELFF. The CDR3 DNA is TGTGCCAGCATTGACAGGGGAGTAGCCGGGGAGCTGTTTTTT. The full variable domain, its missing parts supplied by reference TRBV2 and TRBJ2-2, is EPEVTQTPSHQVTQMGQEVILRCVPISNHLYFYWYRQILGQKVEFLVSFYNNEISEKSEIFDDQFSVERPDGSNFTLKIRSTKLEDSAMYFCASIDRGVAGELFFGEGSRLTVL.

This chain uses TRBV5-1 with TRBJ1-4; TRBD1 is a possible D gene (5 bases). Trimming took 0 bases from V and 4 from J, leaving 10 bases between them. The CDR3 consists of 15 residues. In germline, CDR1 is SGHRS, CDR2 YFSETQ. In DNA form, the CDR3 reads TGCGCCAGCAGCTTGGCGTCAGGGTATAATGAAAAACTGTTTTTT. Its protein is CASSLASGYNEKLFF. The full variable domain, rest sourced from reference TRBV5-1 and TRBJ1-4, is KAGVTQTPRYLIKTRGQQVTLSCSPISGHRSVSWYQQTPGQGLQFLFEYFSETQRNKGNFPGRFSGRQFSNSRSEMNVSTLELGDSALYLCASSLASGYNEKLFFGSGTQLSVL.

This chain joins TRBV27 and TRBJ1-2; 9 bases map to TRBD1. V dropped 0 bases and J dropped 8; count of bases not matched to a gene: 7. This CDR3 has 15 residues. CDR1 and CDR2 (germline): MNHEY, SMNVEV (reference sequence). CDR3 amino acids: CASSLSFTGGLGYTF. The CDR3 DNA follows: TGTGCCAGCAGTTTATCCTTTACAGGGGGCTTAGGCTACACCTTC.

The rearrangement links TRBV6-5 to TRBJ1-5; 7 bases agree with TRBD1. Losses at the gene ends were 5 bases for V and 4 bases for J; bases not matched to a gene: 5. CDR3 length: 14 amino acids. The germline gives CDR1 MNHEY, CDR2 SVGAGI. CDR3 sequence: CASSRGQDNQPQHF. DNA for the CDR3: TGTGCCAGCAGTAGGGGGCAAGATAATCAGCCCCAGCATTTT.

This clone was seen a single time. This rearrangement joins TRBV6-5 to TRBJ1-2; 8 bases are a match to TRBD1. This CDR3 contains 14 residues. The V gene's germline CDR1 is MNHEY and CDR2 SVGAGI. The V segment lost 6 bases and the J segment 8 bases; nucleotides outside the gene matches: 11. CDR3 amino acids: CASRLTGDNSGYTF. The CDR3 coding sequence is TGTGCCAGCAGATTGACAGGGGATAACAGCGGCTACACCTTC.

The V and J genes are TRBV18 and TRBJ1-2; TRBD1 matches 8 bases. Germline CDR1 and CDR2: KGHSH and LQKENI. V shed 3 bases, J shed 8 bases, and the junction held 5 bases outside the gene matches. CDR3 length: 13 amino acids. This CDR3 reads CASSPDREGGYTF. CDR3 sequence (DNA): TGTGCCAGCTCACCGGACAGGGAAGGAGGCTACACCTTC. Full variable domain (rest looked up from reference TRBV18 and TRBJ1-2): NAGVMQNPRHLVRRRGQEARLRCSPMKGHSHVYWYRQLPEEGLKFMVYLQKENIIDESGMPKERFSAEFPKEGPSILRIQQVVRGDSAAYFCASSPDREGGYTFGSGTRLTVV.

This sequence joins TRBV2 and TRBJ1-3; D is unclear. Trimming shortened V by 5 bases and J by 4 bases, and 9 bases separated the two germline ends. CDR1 and CDR2 from the germline V gene are SNHLY and FYNNEI. There are 13 residues in the CDR3. The CDR3 loop is CASSPELGNTIYF. CDR3 nucleotide sequence: TGTGCCAGCAGTCCGGAGCTCGGAAACACCATATATTTT.

CDR3 sequence (DNA): TGTGCCAGCAGCGTAGACAGGGGGCGCGAAAAACTGTTTTTT. This gives the protein CASSVDRGREKLFF. The chain carries TRBV9 and TRBJ1-4; 9 nucleotides match TRBD1. The CDR3 is 14 residues long. With 0 bases clipped from V and 8 bases from J, the junction kept 2 bases outside the gene matches. Looked up from germline, CDR1 is SGDLS and CDR2 is YYNGEE.

This rearrangement joins TRBV11-2 to TRBJ2-3, with 11 nucleotides matching TRBD2. CDR3 size: 19 residues. V lost 5 bases, J lost 2 bases, and 15 bases stayed unmatched. Per germline, CDR1 SGHAT and CDR2 FQNNGV. The CDR3 spells CASSTGQGLAGGFTDTQYF. The DNA of the CDR3 is TGTGCCAGCAGCACCGGACAGGGGTTAGCGGGGGGGTTCACAGATACGCAGTATTTT. Looking up the rest from reference TRBV11-2 and TRBJ2-3 gives the full variable domain: EAGVAQSPRYKIIEKRQSVAFWCNPISGHATLYWYQQILGQGPKLLIQFQNNGVVDDSQLPKDRFSAERLKGVDSTLKIQPAKLEDSAVYLCASSTGQGLAGGFTDTQYFGPGTRLTVL.

This chain links TRBV9 with TRBJ2-7; 8 positions agree with TRBD2. In germline, CDR1 is SGDLS, CDR2 YYNGEE. This CDR3 region has 15 residues. The trim removed 0 bases at V and 0 bases at J, leaving 2 bases unmatched. The CDR3 loop is CASSVEAGASYEQYF. The DNA of the CDR3 is TGTGCCAGCAGCGTAGAAGCGGGGGCCTCCTACGAGCAGTACTTC.

This rearrangement joins TRBV19 to TRBJ2-7; 8 bases match TRBD2. After removal of 9 bases from V and 2 bases from J, the junction contained 6 bases not matched to a gene. Looked up from germline, CDR1 is LNHDA and CDR2 is SQIVND (reference sequence). The CDR3 runs 13 residues. The CDR3 DNA reads TGTGCCAGCGGACTAGCCTTAGCCTACGAGCAGTACTTC. Translated: CASGLALAYEQYF.

The chain recombines TRBV16 with TRBJ1-2, with D possibly being TRBD1 (5 bases). The length of the CDR3 is 16 residues. V was pared by 3 bases and J by 4 bases, with 18 bases between. In germline, CDR1 is KGHSY, CDR2 FQNENV. CDR3 in DNA: TGTGCCAGCAGCCACGAGAACGGGGGGGGAAGCTATGGCTACACCTTC. It is translated as CASSHENGGGSYGYTF.

The chain is built from TRBV5-1 and TRBJ2-3, with 13 bases identical to TRBD2. This CDR3 contains 17 residues. The V segment lost 3 bases and the J segment 4 bases; nucleotides outside the gene matches: 8. Germline lookup yields CDR1 SGHRS and CDR2 YFSETQ. In DNA form, the CDR3 reads TGCGCCAGCAGCTCCCTCGGGACTAGCGGGGTATCAGATACGCAGTATTTT. Amino acid sequence: CASSSLGTSGVSDTQYF.

The chain uses TRBV5-1 and TRBJ2-3, with D perhaps matching TRBD2 (6 bases). This CDR3 is 14 amino acids long. Germline CDR1 reads SGHRS; CDR2 reads YFSETQ. The V and J ends lost 0 bases and 1 base respectively, with 6 bases between them. DNA for the CDR3: TGCGCCAGCAGCTTGGAGCGGGGCACAGATACGCAGTATTTT. This gives the protein CASSLERGTDTQYF.

The chain couples TRBV10-1 to TRBJ2-3, with D possibly TRBD2 on 6 matching bases. There are 15 residues in the CDR3. V dropped 2 bases and J dropped 2 bases, with 11 bases sitting between them. CDR1 is WNHNN, CDR2 SYGVQD, per germline (reference sequence). The CDR3: CASSEQAGFTDTQYF. DNA of the CDR3: TGCGCCAGCAGTGAGCAAGCGGGCTTCACAGATACGCAGTATTTT.